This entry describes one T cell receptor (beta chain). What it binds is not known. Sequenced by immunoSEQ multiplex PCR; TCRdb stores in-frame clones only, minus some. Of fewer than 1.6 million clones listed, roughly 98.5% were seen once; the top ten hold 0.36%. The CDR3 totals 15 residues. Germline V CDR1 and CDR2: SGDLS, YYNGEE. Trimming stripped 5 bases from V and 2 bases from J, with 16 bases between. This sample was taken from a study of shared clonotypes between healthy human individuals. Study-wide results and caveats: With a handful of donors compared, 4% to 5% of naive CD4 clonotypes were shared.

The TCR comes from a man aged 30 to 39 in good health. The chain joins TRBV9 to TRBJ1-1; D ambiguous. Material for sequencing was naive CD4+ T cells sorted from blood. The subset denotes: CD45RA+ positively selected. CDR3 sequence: CASSDSSVGNTEAFF. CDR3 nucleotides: TGTGCCAGCAGTGATTCCTCGGTCGGAAACACTGAAGCTTTCTTT. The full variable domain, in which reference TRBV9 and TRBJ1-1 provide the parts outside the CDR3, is DSGVTQTPKHLITATGQRVTLRCSPRSGDLSVYWYQQSLDQGLQFLIQYYNGEERAKGNILERFSAQQFPDLHSELNLSSLELGDSALYFCASSDSSVGNTEAFFGQGTRLTVV.